The 27 T cell receptor beta chains below were found in one sample sequenced in a study of Graves' ophthalmopathy and Graves' hyperthyroidism. The study amplified TCR beta CDR3 regions using RNA transcripts. HTBI primers primed a first-round RT-PCR, and a second-round multiplex PCR followed. In TCRdb, the multiplex PCR reads were re-called with MiXCR into one record per CDR3 protein. The sample has 650,000 to 800,000 distinct CDR3 sequences, more than 40% seen once. Material for sequencing was peripheral blood. Receptors were obtained from an adult man with Graves' ophthalmopathy.

In regard to this clonotype: The DNA is left out, because the CDR3 cannot be placed on it with certainty; the CDR3 is given as TCRdb lists it. The chain couples TRBV29-1 to TRBJ1-2. The CDR3 sequence runs 11 residues, both termini included. The germline CDR1 and CDR2 sequences are SQVTM and ANQGSEA. CDR3 sequence: CSVATGSGNTF.

This clonotype was observed many times. The chain couples TRBV12-3 or TRBV12-4 to TRBJ2-5; D is possibly TRBD1 (6 bases). The V and J ends lost 5 bases and 1 base respectively, with 14 bases between them. The CDR3 consists of 15 residues. The DNA for the CDR3 is TGTGCCAGCAGTATCGGACAGACACCCCAAGAGACCCAGTACTTC. Amino acid sequence: CASSIGQTPQETQYF.

The CDR3: CASSYPRAGDGTYEQYF. CDR3 DNA: TGTGCCAGCAGTTACCCCCGGGCCGGGGACGGAACCTACGAGCAGTACTTC. The chain links TRBV12-3 or TRBV12-4 to TRBJ2-7; perhaps D is TRBD1 or TRBD2 (5 bases each). CDR3 length: 17 residues. The V and J ends lost 4 bases and 2 bases respectively, with 21 bases between them.

DNA for the CDR3: TGTGCCAGCAGCCCCTCCGGGGCCGTGCTGAGTTATGGCTACACCTTC. Translation gives CASSPSGAVLSYGYTF. V usage is TRBV3-1 and J usage is TRBJ1-2; D possibly corresponds to TRBD1 (5 bases). The CDR3 runs to 16 residues. Germline CDR1 is LGHDT and CDR2 is YNNKEL (reference sequence). V was cut by 4 bases and J by 5 bases, with 20 bases left in between.

This clonotype was picked up many times. The CDR3 region is CASSQRGRRSYEQYF. The CDR3 bases are TGCGCCAGCAGCCAACGCGGACGGCGATCCTACGAGCAGTACTTC. This rearrangement joins TRBV4-3 to TRBJ2-7; D gene uncertain. Germline assignment: CDR1 LGHNA and CDR2 YSLEER. Trimming removed 2 bases at V and 1 base at J, with 12 bases between. The CDR3 has 15 amino acids.

This clonotype has a count of ten or more. This chain joins TRBV29-1 and TRBJ1-1; no firm D call. The CDR3 covers 15 residues. Germline V gives CDR1 SQVTM, CDR2 ANQGSEA. Trimming stripped 0 bases from V and 7 bases from J, with 18 bases between. CDR3 DNA: TGCAGCGTTGAAGATCTTCCAGGAGTCGTGAATGAAGCTTTCTTT. Its protein is CSVEDLPGVVNEAFF.

Worth noting for this clonotype: This may stem from a read error, because a much larger clone lies one nucleotide away. This rearrangement joins TRBV12-3 or TRBV12-4 to TRBJ1-6; the match to TRBD1 covers 10 bases. The CDR3 sequence is 15 residues long. Unmatched junction bases numbered 7, after V lost 5 bases and J lost 9 bases. In DNA, the CDR3 is TGTGCCAGCAGTCCCTCCCGGGACAGGGGTTCACCCCTCCACTTT. Its translation is CASSPSRDRGSPLHF.

The genes are TRBV20-1 and TRBJ2-5, with 9 bases aligning to TRBD2. The CDR3 is 18 amino acids. Trimming took 0 bases from V and 7 from J; bases not matched to a gene: 18. Germline assignment: CDR1 DFQATT and CDR2 SNEGSKA (reference sequence). CDR3 DNA sequence: TGCAGTGCTAGAGATGTTCCTAGCGGGGCCCTGGGGGGGTCGACCCAGTACTTC. This codes for CSARDVPSGALGGSTQYF.

With respect to this clonotype: An end of the junction does not agree with germline; a read error may underlie this. This sequence joins TRBV2 and TRBJ1-1; the D is unclear. The CDR3 totals 17 residues. The germline V gene has CDR1 SNHLY and CDR2 FYNNEI. CDR3 sequence reads: CASSVSPELVMNTGAFF. The CDR3 nucleotides read TGTGCCAGCAGCGTATCTCCCGAACTTGTCATGAACACTGGAGCTTTCTTT.

This clonotype was seen many times. The chain uses TRBV5-1 and TRBJ1-1; a weak D match, TRBD1 (6 bases). The CDR3 length is 16 residues. The germline V gene has CDR1 SGHRS and CDR2 YFSETQ. Trimming took 2 bases from V and 0 from J, leaving 14 bases between them. The CDR3 nucleotides are TGCGCCAGCAGCTTACAGGGTCGGCGCATGAACACTGAAGCTTTCTTT. Residues: CASSLQGRRMNTEAFF.

This clonotype was seen repeatedly, ten times or more. This chain uses TRBV19 with TRBJ1-5; 10 bases line up with TRBD1. V was clipped by 8 bases and J by 4 bases; unmatched bases: 2. The V gene's germline CDR1 is LNHDA and CDR2 SQIVND (reference sequence). There are 13 residues in the CDR3. The CDR3 coding sequence is TGTGCCAGTCGGGACAGGGGTAATCAGCCCCAGCATTTT. Amino acid sequence: CASRDRGNQPQHF.

This clonotype was found many times. The rearrangement joins TRBV4-3 to TRBJ1-6; D is uncertain. The germline gives CDR1 LGHNA, CDR2 YSLEER. Trimming took off 1 base at V and 5 bases at J, with 6 bases between the two ends. The CDR3 runs to 14 residues. The CDR3 loop reads CASSQAQDNSPLHF. The CDR3 DNA follows: TGCGCCAGCAGCCAAGCTCAGGATAATTCACCCCTCCACTTT.

This clonotype was seen ten or more times. The V gene is TRBV12-3 or TRBV12-4, the J gene TRBJ2-5; TRBD2 aligns across 11 bases. CDR3 size: 16 residues. The V and J ends lost 3 bases and 4 bases, in that order; junction bases with no gene match: 7. The CDR3 protein is CASSFPSGGTGETQYF. In DNA form, the CDR3 reads TGTGCCAGCAGTTTTCCTAGCGGGGGGACTGGAGAGACCCAGTACTTC.

This rearrangement joins TRBV2 to TRBJ1-5; perhaps TRBD1 as D (5 bases). The CDR3 covers 15 residues. Germline V CDR1 and CDR2: SNHLY, FYNNEI. With 3 bases removed from V and 6 bases from J, the gap between germline ends came to 15 bases. Here the CDR3 reads CASSDPLGGSQPQHF. The CDR3 coding sequence is TGTGCCAGCAGTGACCCCCTCGGGGGTAGTCAGCCCCAGCATTTT.

This clonotype was detected ten times or more. The CDR3 here is CASSGLSGSGTQYF. The CDR3 bases are TGTGCCAGCAGCGGACTCAGCGGGAGCGGAACCCAGTACTTC. The rearrangement links TRBV11-3 to TRBJ2-5, with 8 bases aligning to TRBD2. V lost 5 bases, J lost 8 bases, and 10 bases stayed unmatched. This CDR3 comprises 14 residues. Germline lookup yields CDR1 SGHNT and CDR2 YENEEA.

This clonotype was seen at least ten times. This rearrangement joins TRBV5-4 to TRBJ1-4, with D perhaps TRBD1 (5 bases). Between the trimmed V and J ends, which lost 0 bases and 8 bases, there was a span of 11 bases. CDR1 SGHNT and CDR2 YYREEE come from the germline V gene (reference sequence). The CDR3 has 14 amino acids. Written as DNA, the CDR3 is TGTGCCAGCAGCTTGGTGGGGGAGGAGGAAAAACTGTTTTTT. It codes for CASSLVGEEEKLFF. Full variable domain (outside the CDR3, taken from reference TRBV5-4 and TRBJ1-4): ETGVTQSPTHLIKTRGQQVTLRCSSQSGHNTVSWYQQALGQGPQFIFQYYREEENGRGNFPPRFSGLQFPNYSSELNVNALELDDSALYLCASSLVGEEEKLFFGSGTQLSVL.

CDR3 bases: TGTGCCAGCACCCAGGGCCTCGGTTCCACTGAAGCTTTCTTT. Translation gives CASTQGLGSTEAFF. This chain links TRBV7-8 with TRBJ1-1, with D tentatively TRBD1 (5 bases). This CDR3 has 14 amino acids. Trimming left V 7 bases short and J 4 bases short, with 16 bases between. Germline V gives CDR1 SGHVS, CDR2 FQNEAQ.

V and J are TRBV10-3 and TRBJ1-1; TRBD1 matches at 8 bases. V gave up 4 bases and J gave up 5 bases; unmatched junction bases: 6. Germline lookup yields CDR1 ENHRY and CDR2 SYGVKD. The CDR3 contains 14 residues. CDR3 sequence: CAISVDRGETEAFF. The CDR3 bases are TGTGCCATCAGTGTCGACAGGGGTGAAACTGAAGCTTTCTTT.

The gene calls are TRBV7-9 and TRBJ1-4, with TRBD1 as a possible D gene (6 bases). The CDR3 is 16 amino acids. CDR1 and CDR2 from the germline V gene are SEHNR and FQNEAQ (reference sequence). V gave up 5 bases and J gave up 3 bases, with 16 bases separating them. The CDR3 loop is CASSVRGSGANEKLFF. In DNA form, the CDR3 reads TGTGCCAGCAGCGTAAGGGGGTCTGGGGCTAATGAAAAACTGTTTTTT. Full variable domain (rest looked up from reference TRBV7-9 and TRBJ1-4): DTGVSQNPRHKITKRGQNVTFRCDPISEHNRLYWYRQTLGQGPEFLTYFQNEAQLEKSRLLSDRFSAERPKGSFSTLEIQRTEQGDSAMYLCASSVRGSGANEKLFFGSGTQLSVL.

The rearrangement joins TRBV10-2 to TRBJ2-7; TRBD2 agrees at 9 bases. V shed 6 bases, J shed 6 bases, and the junction held 9 bases outside the gene matches. This CDR3 has 14 residues. The germline V gene has CDR1 WSHSY and CDR2 SAAADI. For the CDR3, the DNA is TGCGCCAGCAGGACTAGCGGACGCTCAACCGAGCAGTACTTC. Translated: CASRTSGRSTEQYF.

This chain links TRBV5-1 with TRBJ2-7, with D tentatively TRBD1 or TRBD2 (5 bases each). V gave up 0 bases and J gave up 0 bases, with 13 bases separating them. The CDR3 loop spans 16 amino acids. Per germline, CDR1 SGHRS and CDR2 YFSETQ. The CDR3 sequence: CASSLVRGAPSYEQYF. CDR3 coding DNA: TGCGCCAGCAGCTTGGTTCGGGGCGCACCCTCCTACGAGCAGTACTTC.

This rearrangement joins TRBV6-6 to TRBJ2-7; D is tentatively TRBD1 or TRBD2 (6 bases each). Germline loops: CDR1 MNHNY, CDR2 SVGAGI (reference sequence). Trimming took off 4 bases at V and 7 bases at J, with 17 bases between the two ends. CDR3 length equals 14 residues. CDR3 nucleotide sequence: TGTGCCAGCAGTTCGGGGGCCAGAGGGTGGGAGCAGTACTTC. It translates to CASSSGARGWEQYF.

This clonotype showed up just a few times. Its ends do not fully match the called genes, so a read error is possible. The chain recombines TRBV10-3 with TRBJ1-3; D remains unclear. The CDR3 extends over 14 amino acids. Germline V gives CDR1 ENHRY, CDR2 SYGVKD. The CDR3 nucleotides are TGTGCCAGCAGTTACGGGCAGCGTGCAGTCACCATATATTTT. It specifies CASSYGQRAVTIYF.

As regards this clonotype: This could be a read error, since a much larger clone is one nucleotide away. The conserved final phenylalanine or tryptophan is absent from the CDR3, which likely points to a read error. The rearrangement uses TRBV11-1 and TRBJ1-1, with D tentatively TRBD1 (6 bases). The germline gives CDR1 SGHAT, CDR2 FQDESV (reference sequence). V was cut by 7 bases and J by 6 bases, with 15 bases left in between. CDR3 length: 13 residues. The CDR3 sequence is CASTSPGAAEAFL. Written as DNA, the CDR3 is TGTGCCAGCACCTCACCGGGGGCCGCTGAAGCTTTCCTT.

This chain uses TRBV7-2 with TRBJ2-5, with D possibly being TRBD2 (6 bases). CDR1 is SGHTA and CDR2 is FQGNSA in the germline V gene. This CDR3 is built from 14 residues. Trimming removed 4 bases at V and 5 bases at J, with 14 bases between. CDR3 protein: CASSSLGRGETQYF. CDR3 in DNA: TGTGCCAGCAGCTCCCTCGGACGGGGGGAGACCCAGTACTTC.

This clonotype was recorded a few times. V usage is TRBV27 and J usage is TRBJ1-6; D perhaps matches TRBD1 (5 bases). Trimming left V 5 bases short and J 12 bases short, with 20 bases between. The CDR3 runs to 15 residues. The germline gives CDR1 MNHEY, CDR2 SMNVEV (reference sequence). The CDR3 here is CASSQGITPGGPLHF. The CDR3 region has the DNA TGTGCCAGCAGTCAGGGAATTACGCCTGGGGGACCCCTCCACTTT.

The chain combines TRBV6-1 with TRBJ2-5; D not certain. The germline gives CDR1 MNHNS, CDR2 SASEGT. Trimming left V 3 bases short and J 4 bases short, with 6 bases between. This CDR3 has 12 amino acids. The CDR3 bases are TGTGCCAGCAGTGAGATCCGAGAGACCCAGTACTTC. Protein: CASSEIRETQYF.